This T cell receptor beta chain was identified during a study of T cells in localized non-small cell lung cancer. CDR3 length: 13 residues. Germline CDR1 and CDR2: MNHNS and SASEGT. V was trimmed by 5 bases and J by 0 bases, leaving 8 bases between them. Measured with immunoSEQ multiplex PCR; TCRdb has only the in-frame clones, and not every one. The sample has tens of thousands of clones, 80% seen once. The chain combines TRBV6-1 with TRBJ2-7, with D tentatively TRBD1 or TRBD2 (5 bases each). The specimen was PBMCs, collected before any cancer treatment. The receptor was isolated from a man between 40 and 70 years old with stage II squamous cell lung carcinoma. CDR3 DNA sequence: TGTGCCAGCAGTCGGGACGTCTCCTACGAGCAGTACTTC. Its protein product is CASSRDVSYEQYF.